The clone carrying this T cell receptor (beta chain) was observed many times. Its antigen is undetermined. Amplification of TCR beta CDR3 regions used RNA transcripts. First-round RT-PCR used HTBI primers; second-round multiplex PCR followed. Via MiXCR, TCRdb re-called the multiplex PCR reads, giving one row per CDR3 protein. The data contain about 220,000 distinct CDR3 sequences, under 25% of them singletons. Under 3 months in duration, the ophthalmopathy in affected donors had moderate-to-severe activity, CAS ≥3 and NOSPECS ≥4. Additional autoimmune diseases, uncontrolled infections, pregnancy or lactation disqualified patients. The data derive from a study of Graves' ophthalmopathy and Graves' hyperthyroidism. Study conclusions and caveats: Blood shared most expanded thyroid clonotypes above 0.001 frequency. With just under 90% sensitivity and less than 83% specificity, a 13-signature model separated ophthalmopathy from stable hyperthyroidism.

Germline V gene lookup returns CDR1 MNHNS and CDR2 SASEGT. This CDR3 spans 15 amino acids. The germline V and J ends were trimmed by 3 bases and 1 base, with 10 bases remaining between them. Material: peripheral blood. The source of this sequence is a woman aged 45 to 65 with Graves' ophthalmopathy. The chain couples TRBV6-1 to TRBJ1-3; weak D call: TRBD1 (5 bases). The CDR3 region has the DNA TGTGCCAGCAGTGATAGGGGTCCTTCTGGAAACACCATATATTTT. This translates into CASSDRGPSGNTIYF.